A single sample is the source of the 30 T cell receptor beta chains below, sequenced in a study of T cell responses to AZD1222 COVID-19 vaccine. Assay: immunoSEQ multiplex PCR; the TCRdb copy retains only in-frame clones and omits some. The sample records some 100,000 clones, 87% being singletons. The sequenced sample was peripheral blood, obtained 28 days after the second AZD1222 dose. Receptors were obtained from an adult who received the AZD1222 COVID-19 vaccine.

This clone was detected only a few times. The chain joins TRBV7-3 to TRBJ2-7; 8 bases fit TRBD2. CDR1 and CDR2 (germline): SGHTA, FQGTGA. Trimming at V came to 8 bases and at J to 7 bases, leaving 13 bases not matched to a gene. The CDR3 sequence is 14 residues long. In nucleotides, the CDR3 is TGTGCCAGCGCTGGGGCTAGCGGGTCCCGGGAGCAGTACTTC. Protein sequence: CASAGASGSREQYF. Variable domain in full (rest from reference TRBV7-3 and TRBJ2-7): GAGVSQTPSNKVTEKGKYVELRCDPISGHTALYWYRQSLGQGPEFLIYFQGTGAADDSGLPNDRFFAVRPEGSVSTLKIQRTERGDSAVYLCASAGASGSREQYFGPGTRLTVT.

The V call is TRBV19, the J call TRBJ2-7; D may be TRBD1 (6 bases). CDR1 is LNHDA, CDR2 SQIVND, per germline (reference sequence). With 2 bases removed from V and 3 bases from J, the gap between germline ends came to 8 bases. This CDR3 is 13 amino acids long. Here the CDR3 reads CASSITGSYEQYF. In DNA, the CDR3 is TGTGCCAGTAGTATAACAGGGAGCTACGAGCAGTACTTC.

Comments on this clone: Other DNA sequences in this sample translate to the same CDR3. The chain couples TRBV9 to TRBJ1-2, with 8 bases fitting TRBD1. V was clipped by 5 bases and J by 0 bases; unmatched bases: 3. The CDR3 sequence is 14 residues long. Germline V gene lookup returns CDR1 SGDLS and CDR2 YYNGEE. CDR3 sequence (DNA): TGTGCCAGCAGTCCAGGGGGCGCTAACTATGGCTACACCTTC. Translation gives CASSPGGANYGYTF.

The chain combines TRBV19 with TRBJ2-1; 7 bases fit TRBD1. Germline V CDR1 and CDR2: LNHDA, SQIVND (reference sequence). The CDR3 loop spans 14 amino acids. With 6 bases clipped from V and 7 bases from J, the junction kept 9 bases outside the gene matches. The CDR3 reads CASSRQGTVNEQFF. For the CDR3, the DNA is TGTGCCAGTAGCAGACAGGGCACAGTAAATGAGCAGTTCTTC.

This chain links TRBV30 with TRBJ2-1; possibly TRBD2 for D (5 bases). The V and J ends lost 0 bases and 3 bases respectively, with 9 bases between them. Germline CDR1 GTSNPN, CDR2 SVGIG (reference sequence). This CDR3 contains 14 residues. CDR3 sequence: CAWSVGVGYNEQFF. Here the CDR3 DNA reads TGTGCCTGGAGTGTCGGGGTAGGCTACAATGAGCAGTTCTTC.

This chain links TRBV6-2 or TRBV6-3 with TRBJ2-2, with 7 positions matching TRBD1. The V and J ends lost 4 bases and 2 bases, in that order; junction bases with no gene match: 7. The CDR3 is 16 residues long. The V gene's germline CDR1 is MNHEY and CDR2 SVGEGT. This CDR3 is CASSSTGIGNTGELFF. The CDR3 nucleotides read TGTGCCAGCAGTTCGACAGGGATTGGAAACACCGGGGAGCTGTTTTTT.

This chain uses TRBV6-2 or TRBV6-3 with TRBJ1-5; no definite D call. The CDR3 is 15 amino acids. Trimming left V 4 bases short and J 6 bases short, with 16 bases between. From germline, CDR1 is MNHEY and CDR2 SVGEGT. The CDR3 bases are TGTGCCAGCAGTTTTTCACCGGAACACAGTCAGCCCCAGCATTTT. This gives the protein CASSFSPEHSQPQHF.

The chain employs TRBV9 and TRBJ2-2; the D is unclear. Germline lookup yields CDR1 SGDLS and CDR2 YYNGEE. V lost 0 bases to trimming and J lost 4 bases, with 13 bases between them. The CDR3 is 16 amino acids. CDR3 in amino acids: CASSVVPRLGTGELFF. In DNA, the CDR3 is TGTGCCAGCAGCGTAGTTCCAAGGTTAGGCACCGGGGAGCTGTTTTTT.

The V and J genes are TRBV7-9 and TRBJ1-5; unclear D gene. Germline CDR1 SEHNR, CDR2 FQNEAQ (reference sequence). CDR3 length: 16 amino acids. Trimming took 2 bases from V and 6 from J, leaving 17 bases between them. The CDR3 region has the DNA TGTGCCAGCAGCTTAAACGACCAGGAGCTAGGTCAGCCCCAGCATTTT. Translating it yields CASSLNDQELGQPQHF.

The rearrangement uses TRBV5-4 and TRBJ2-4; D gene ambiguous. This CDR3 is 13 amino acids long. V was trimmed by 0 bases and J by 5 bases, leaving 6 bases between them. CDR1 is SGHNT and CDR2 is YYREEE in the germline V gene (reference sequence). The CDR3 region has the DNA TGTGCCAGCAGCTTGGTGGGTGAAAACATTCAGTACTTC. Translating it yields CASSLVGENIQYF.

This chain uses TRBV30 with TRBJ2-5, with TRBD2 matching 8 bases. Germline CDR1 and CDR2: GTSNPN and SVGIG (reference sequence). This CDR3 is 15 amino acids long. V shed 2 bases, J shed 7 bases, and the junction held 12 bases outside the gene matches. CDR3 residues: CAWSPGLEYHLTQYF. CDR3 nucleotide sequence: TGTGCCTGGAGTCCGGGACTAGAATATCACCTGACCCAGTACTTC. Complete variable domain (other parts from reference TRBV30 and TRBJ2-5): SQTIHQWPATLVQPVGSPLSLECTVEGTSNPNLYWYRQAAGRGLQLLFYSVGIGQISSEVPQNLSASRPQDRQFILSSKKLLLSDSGFYLCAWSPGLEYHLTQYFGPGTRLLVL.

V and J are TRBV20-1 and TRBJ1-1, with no clear D. The germline V gene encodes CDR1 DFQATT and CDR2 SNEGSKA (reference sequence). This CDR3 is built from 11 residues. The CDR3 here is CRVGFWAEAFF. The CDR3 bases are TGCAGGGTTGGCTTTTGGGCTGAAGCTTTCTTT.

This clone was recorded a few times. V gene TRBV19 combines with J gene TRBJ2-7; possible D gene TRBD2, 5 bases. The CDR3 is 15 residues long. Germline values: CDR1 LNHDA, CDR2 SQIVND (reference sequence). Trimming stripped 3 bases from V and 2 bases from J, with 14 bases between. CDR3 nucleotide sequence: TGTGCCAGTAGTATGGCGGGCGACGGTCCCTACGAGCAGTACTTC. It encodes CASSMAGDGPYEQYF. The variable domain in full, completed from reference TRBV19 and TRBJ2-7, reads DGGITQSPKYLFRKEGQNVTLSCEQNLNHDAMYWYRQDPGQGLRLIYYSQIVNDFQKGDIAEGYSVSREKKESFPLTVTSAQKNPTAFYLCASSMAGDGPYEQYFGPGTRLTVT.

This clone was seen just once. The chain is built from TRBV4-1 and TRBJ1-2; D call uncertain. Germline V lookup: CDR1 MGHRA, CDR2 YSYEKL. With 0 bases removed from V and 1 base from J, the gap between germline ends came to 15 bases. The CDR3 totals 17 residues. CDR3 DNA sequence: TGCGCCAGCAGCCAAGACGAATCGGACTCAGTTAACTATGGCTACACCTTC. It is translated as CASSQDESDSVNYGYTF.

The V and J genes are TRBV5-5 and TRBJ1-1, with 7 bases fitting TRBD1. Germline trimming cut 4 bases from V and 4 bases from J; bases unmatched to any gene: 7. Per the germline V gene, CDR1 is SGHKS and CDR2 is YYEKEE (reference sequence). CDR3 length: 14 amino acids. The CDR3 coding sequence is TGTGCCAGCAGCCTGACAGGGTTTGGCACTGAAGCTTTCTTT. It encodes CASSLTGFGTEAFF. Variable domain in full (rest from reference TRBV5-5 and TRBJ1-1): DAGVTQSPTHLIKTRGQQVTLRCSPISGHKSVSWYQQVLGQGPQFIFQYYEKEERGRGNFPDRFSARQFPNYSSELNVNALLLGDSALYLCASSLTGFGTEAFFGQGTRLTVV.

This clone was found a few times. The CDR3 is CASSLQTGGPHEQYF. The CDR3 DNA reads TGTGCCAGTAGTCTCCAGACAGGGGGTCCCCACGAGCAGTACTTC. The chain is built from TRBV19 and TRBJ2-7; 9 bases are a match to TRBD1. Unmatched junction bases numbered 10, after V lost 5 bases and J lost 5 bases. Germline V gene lookup returns CDR1 LNHDA and CDR2 SQIVND (reference sequence). This CDR3 spans 15 amino acids.

This chain connects TRBV25-1 to TRBJ1-3; TRBD1 is a possible D gene (5 bases). This CDR3 has 14 residues. V was trimmed by 2 bases and J by 4 bases, leaving 9 bases between them. The germline V gene has CDR1 MGHDK and CDR2 SYGVNS. Written as DNA, the CDR3 is TGTGCCAGCAGTGAACCGGGGGAAGGAAACACCATATATTTT. It yields the protein CASSEPGEGNTIYF.

The chain joins TRBV2 to TRBJ1-2; TRBD1 is a possible D gene (6 bases). The germline V gene has CDR1 SNHLY and CDR2 FYNNEI. With 7 bases removed from V and 5 bases from J, the gap between germline ends came to 8 bases. The CDR3 is 11 residues long. Here the CDR3 DNA reads TGTGCCAGCATGAGGGGGTATGGCTACACCTTC. It codes for CASMRGYGYTF.

The table lists this clone with a count of one. The chain combines TRBV5-1 with TRBJ1-2; D is undetermined. The CDR3 totals 15 residues. V shed 0 bases and J shed 0 bases, with 9 bases lying between them. Germline loops: CDR1 SGHRS, CDR2 YFSETQ. The CDR3 here is CASSLVADTNYGYTF. CDR3 sequence (DNA): TGCGCCAGCAGCTTGGTGGCGGATACTAACTATGGCTACACCTTC.

The chain combines TRBV7-2 with TRBJ2-5, with D possibly being TRBD1 (6 bases). Germline V CDR1 and CDR2: SGHTA, FQGNSA. The CDR3 has 14 amino acids. V lost 3 bases and J 7 bases, leaving 15 bases between the germline ends. Here the CDR3 reads CASSLGSVGATQYF. CDR3 in DNA: TGTGCCAGCAGCTTGGGTTCGGTGGGGGCGACCCAGTACTTC.

This chain links TRBV6-6 with TRBJ2-1; D may match TRBD1 or TRBD2 (5 bases each). CDR1 and CDR2 (germline): MNHNY, SVGAGI (reference sequence). This CDR3 has 16 amino acids. Trimming removed 4 bases at V and 3 bases at J, with 16 bases between. This CDR3 reads CASSLLDGGHYNEQFF. In DNA, the CDR3 is TGTGCCAGCAGTTTACTCGATGGGGGTCACTACAATGAGCAGTTCTTC.

The chain employs TRBV6-5 and TRBJ1-2; D is ambiguous. V dropped 3 bases and J dropped 5 bases, with 10 bases sitting between them. The CDR3 covers 13 residues. Germline V CDR1 and CDR2: MNHEY, SVGAGI. CDR3 region: CASSYGEGYGYTF. CDR3 DNA: TGTGCCAGCAGTTATGGGGAGGGATATGGCTACACCTTC.

This chain joins TRBV18 and TRBJ1-3, with D possibly TRBD1 on 5 matching bases. The CDR3 sequence is 17 residues long. Germline V gene sequence: CDR1 KGHSH, CDR2 LQKENI. The ends were cut back, 3 bases at V and 0 bases at J, with 15 bases in the middle. For the CDR3, the DNA is TGTGCCAGCTCACCTAGACAGATCTTCCCCTCTGGAAACACCATATATTTT. Its translation: CASSPRQIFPSGNTIYF.

This clone was seen more than once but under ten times. The V gene is TRBV13, the J gene TRBJ2-1, with TRBD2 as a possible D gene (7 bases). Trimming removed 5 bases at V and 4 bases at J, with 12 bases between. From germline, CDR1 is PRHDT and CDR2 FYEKMQ (reference sequence). The CDR3 totals 14 residues. This chain's CDR3 is CASSLRGAYNEQFF. The CDR3 DNA reads TGTGCCAGCAGCCTCCGGGGGGCTTACAATGAGCAGTTCTTC.

The CDR3 is CASSAQTGVGTEAFF. CDR3 nucleotide sequence: TGTGCCAGCAGTGCCCAGACAGGGGTTGGCACTGAAGCTTTCTTT. The chain is built from TRBV2 and TRBJ1-1, with TRBD1 identical over 8 bases. J lost 4 bases, V lost 4 bases, and 8 bases had no gene match. CDR3 size: 15 residues. Germline V gene lookup returns CDR1 SNHLY and CDR2 FYNNEI. The full variable domain, rest sourced from reference TRBV2 and TRBJ1-1, is EPEVTQTPSHQVTQMGQEVILRCVPISNHLYFYWYRQILGQKVEFLVSFYNNEISEKSEIFDDQFSVERPDGSNFTLKIRSTKLEDSAMYFCASSAQTGVGTEAFFGQGTRLTVV.

V and J are TRBV5-4 and TRBJ1-2; 9 bases line up with TRBD1. This CDR3 contains 15 residues. Germline assignment: CDR1 SGHNT and CDR2 YYREEE (reference sequence). The V gene end was trimmed by 2 bases and the J gene end by 6 bases; junction bases not matched to a gene: 8. The CDR3 region has the DNA TGTGCCAGCAGCTTCCCGGGACAGGGATTCGATGGCTACACCTTC. It encodes CASSFPGQGFDGYTF. Combining the CDR3 with reference TRBV5-4 and TRBJ1-2 gives the whole variable domain ETGVTQSPTHLIKTRGQQVTLRCSSQSGHNTVSWYQQALGQGPQFIFQYYREEENGRGNFPPRFSGLQFPNYSSELNVNALELDDSALYLCASSFPGQGFDGYTFGSGTRLTVV.

The chain couples TRBV29-1 to TRBJ2-1, with 7 bases matching TRBD1. Germline V gene sequence: CDR1 SQVTM, CDR2 ANQGSEA. CDR3 size: 15 residues. Trimming cost V 2 bases and J 7 bases; bases outside gene matches: 11. As DNA, the CDR3 is TGCAGCGTTGAATCGGGGTTAGGGGGCCTGAATGAGCAGTTCTTC. Translated, it gives CSVESGLGGLNEQFF.

The rearrangement joins TRBV28 to TRBJ1-5, with TRBD1 matching 8 bases. Germline V gene lookup returns CDR1 MDHEN and CDR2 SYDVKM. V was pared by 5 bases and J by 3 bases, with 9 bases of the junction left unmatched. The CDR3 consists of 16 residues. For the CDR3, the DNA is TGTGCCAGCAGTCGCCACCAGGGGGCCAACAATCAGCCCCAGCATTTT. It is translated as CASSRHQGANNQPQHF.

The chain couples TRBV27 to TRBJ2-1; D unclear. The CDR3 consists of 15 residues. Germline assignment: CDR1 MNHEY and CDR2 SMNVEV (reference sequence). V shed 3 bases and J shed 1 base, with 10 bases lying between them. The CDR3 protein is CASSLLVGSYNEQFF. CDR3 DNA: TGTGCCAGCAGTTTGTTAGTTGGTTCCTACAATGAGCAGTTCTTC.

The gene calls are TRBV12-3 or TRBV12-4 and TRBJ2-3; unclear D gene. The CDR3 spans 11 residues. The V gene lost 1 base and the J gene lost 5 bases, with 1 base spanning the gap. CDR3 residues: CASSLEDTQYF. The DNA of the CDR3 is TGTGCCAGCAGTTTAGAAGATACGCAGTATTTT.